This T cell receptor beta chain was captured by sequencing in a study of blood T cell repertoires in COVID-19. Study summary: Both acute and convalescent COVID-19 samples were obtained from the United States, Italy and Spain. Nucleic acid was either cDNA or gDNA, and it came from T cells, B-cell-depleted T cells, or PBMCs.

Authors' data handling: From reference gene primer amplification, estimates of nucleated cell counts were derived. Sequencing was performed with immunoSEQ multiplex PCR; in TCRdb, only in-frame clones are kept and a portion is missing. From that table come the V and J calls and clone size; the DNA was used to work out D and trimming. The top ten clones hold roughly 1.7% of a sample with some 150,000 clones, around 78% of them seen once. The germline V gene encodes CDR1 SGHVS and CDR2 FQNEAQ. V shed 2 bases, J shed 0 bases, and the junction held 6 bases outside the gene matches. The CDR3 is 17 amino acids.

Sequenced sample: peripheral blood. The TCR was taken from a man aged 80 or over with acute or convalescent COVID-19. The gene calls are TRBV7-8 and TRBJ1-5; TRBD1 matches at 8 bases. In nucleotides, the CDR3 is TGTGCCAGCAGCTTACAGGGGGCAGGTTATAGCAATCAGCCCCAGCATTTT. This encodes CASSLQGAGYSNQPQHF. Using reference TRBV7-8 and TRBJ1-5 for the parts outside the CDR3, the full variable domain is GAGVSQSPRYKVAKRGQDVALRCDPISGHVSLFWYQQALGQGPEFLTYFQNEAQLDKSGLPSDRFFAERPEGSVSTLKIQRTQQEDSAVYLCASSLQGAGYSNQPQHFGDGTRLSIL.